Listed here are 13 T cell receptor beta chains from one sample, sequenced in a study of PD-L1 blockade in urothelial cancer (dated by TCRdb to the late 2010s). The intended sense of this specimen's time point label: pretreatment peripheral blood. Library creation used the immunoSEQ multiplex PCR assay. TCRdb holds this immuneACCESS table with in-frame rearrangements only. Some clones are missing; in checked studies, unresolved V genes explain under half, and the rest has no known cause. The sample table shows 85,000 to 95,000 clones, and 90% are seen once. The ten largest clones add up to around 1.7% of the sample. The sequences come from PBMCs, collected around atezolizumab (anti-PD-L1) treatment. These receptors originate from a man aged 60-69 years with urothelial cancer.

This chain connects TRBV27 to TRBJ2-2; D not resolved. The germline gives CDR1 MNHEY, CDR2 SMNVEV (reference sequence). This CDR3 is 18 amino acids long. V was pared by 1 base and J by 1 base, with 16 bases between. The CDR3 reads CASSLYRLRQMNTGELFF. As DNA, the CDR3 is TGTGCCAGCAGTTTATACCGCCTGAGGCAGATGAACACCGGGGAGCTGTTTTTT.

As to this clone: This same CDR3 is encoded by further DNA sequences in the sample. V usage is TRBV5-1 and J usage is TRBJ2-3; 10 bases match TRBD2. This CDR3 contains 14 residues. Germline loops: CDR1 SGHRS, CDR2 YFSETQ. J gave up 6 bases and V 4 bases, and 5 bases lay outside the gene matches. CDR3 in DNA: TGCGCCAGCAGCCCCAGCGGGGGGGGCGATACGCAGTATTTT. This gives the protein CASSPSGGGDTQYF.

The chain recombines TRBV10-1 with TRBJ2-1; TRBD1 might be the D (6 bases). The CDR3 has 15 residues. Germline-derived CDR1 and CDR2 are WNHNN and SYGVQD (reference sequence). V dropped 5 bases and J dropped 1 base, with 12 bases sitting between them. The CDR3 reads CASSNLRGSYNEQFF. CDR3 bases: TGCGCCAGCAGTAACCTGAGGGGGTCCTACAATGAGCAGTTCTTC.

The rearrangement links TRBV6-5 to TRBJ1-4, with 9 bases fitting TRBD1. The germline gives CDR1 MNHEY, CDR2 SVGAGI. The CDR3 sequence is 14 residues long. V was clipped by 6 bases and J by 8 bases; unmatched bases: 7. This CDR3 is CASRTHRGREKLFF. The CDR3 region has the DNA TGTGCCAGCAGGACGCACAGGGGGCGCGAAAAACTGTTTTTT.

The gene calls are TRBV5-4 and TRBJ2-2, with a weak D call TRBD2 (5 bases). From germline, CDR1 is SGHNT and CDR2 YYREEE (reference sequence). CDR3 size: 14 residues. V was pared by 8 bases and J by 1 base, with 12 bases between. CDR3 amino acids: CASTPGRNTGELFF. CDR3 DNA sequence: TGTGCCAGTACCCCGGGGAGGAACACCGGGGAGCTGTTTTTT.

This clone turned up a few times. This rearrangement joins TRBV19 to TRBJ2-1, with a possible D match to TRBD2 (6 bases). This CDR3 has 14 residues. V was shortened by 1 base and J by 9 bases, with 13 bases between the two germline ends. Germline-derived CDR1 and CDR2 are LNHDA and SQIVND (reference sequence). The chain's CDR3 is CASSIAWGGGEQFF. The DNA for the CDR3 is TGTGCCAGTAGTATAGCCTGGGGAGGTGGTGAGCAGTTCTTC.

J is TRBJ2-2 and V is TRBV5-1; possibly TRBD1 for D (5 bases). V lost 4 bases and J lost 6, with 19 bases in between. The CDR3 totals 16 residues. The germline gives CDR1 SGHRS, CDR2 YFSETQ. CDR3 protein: CASSPSNQGLAGELFF. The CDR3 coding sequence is TGCGCCAGCAGCCCCTCCAACCAGGGTTTGGCCGGGGAGCTGTTTTTT.

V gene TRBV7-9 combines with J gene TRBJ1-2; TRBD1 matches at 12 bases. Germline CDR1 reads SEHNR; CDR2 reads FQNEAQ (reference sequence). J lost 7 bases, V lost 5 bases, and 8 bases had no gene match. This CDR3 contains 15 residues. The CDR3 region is CASSPKTGQGAGYTF. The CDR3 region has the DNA TGTGCCAGCAGCCCCAAGACGGGACAGGGGGCTGGCTACACCTTC. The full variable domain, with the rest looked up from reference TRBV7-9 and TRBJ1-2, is DTGVSQNPRHKITKRGQNVTFRCDPISEHNRLYWYRQTLGQGPEFLTYFQNEAQLEKSRLLSDRFSAERPKGSFSTLEIQRTEQGDSAMYLCASSPKTGQGAGYTFGSGTRLTVV.

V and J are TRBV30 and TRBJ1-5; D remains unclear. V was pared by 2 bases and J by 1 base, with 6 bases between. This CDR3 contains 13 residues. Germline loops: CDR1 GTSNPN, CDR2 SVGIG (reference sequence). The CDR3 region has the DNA TGTGCCTGGAGTTTCCGGAGCAATCAGCCCCAGCATTTT. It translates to CAWSFRSNQPQHF. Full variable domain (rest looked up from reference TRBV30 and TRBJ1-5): SQTIHQWPATLVQPVGSPLSLECTVEGTSNPNLYWYRQAAGRGLQLLFYSVGIGQISSEVPQNLSASRPQDRQFILSSKKLLLSDSGFYLCAWSFRSNQPQHFGDGTRLSIL.

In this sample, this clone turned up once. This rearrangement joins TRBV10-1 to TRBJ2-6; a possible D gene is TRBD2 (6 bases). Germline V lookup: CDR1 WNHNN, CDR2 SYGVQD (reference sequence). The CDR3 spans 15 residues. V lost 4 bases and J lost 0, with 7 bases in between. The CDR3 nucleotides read TGCGCCAGCAGTGCCGGGAGCTCTGGGGCCAACGTCCTGACTTTC. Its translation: CASSAGSSGANVLTF.

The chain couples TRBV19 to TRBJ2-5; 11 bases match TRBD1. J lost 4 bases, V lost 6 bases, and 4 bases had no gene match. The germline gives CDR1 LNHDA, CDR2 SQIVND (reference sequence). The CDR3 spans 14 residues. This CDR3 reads CASRDRGQGETQYF. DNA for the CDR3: TGTGCCAGTAGGGACAGGGGGCAAGGAGAGACCCAGTACTTC. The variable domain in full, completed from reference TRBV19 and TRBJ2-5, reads DGGITQSPKYLFRKEGQNVTLSCEQNLNHDAMYWYRQDPGQGLRLIYYSQIVNDFQKGDIAEGYSVSREKKESFPLTVTSAQKNPTAFYLCASRDRGQGETQYFGPGTRLLVL.

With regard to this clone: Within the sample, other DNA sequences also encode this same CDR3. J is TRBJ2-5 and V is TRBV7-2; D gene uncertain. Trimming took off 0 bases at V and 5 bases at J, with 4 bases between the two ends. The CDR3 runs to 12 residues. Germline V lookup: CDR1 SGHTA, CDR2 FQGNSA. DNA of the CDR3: TGTGCCAGCAGCTTAGCTCGGGAGACCCAGTACTTC. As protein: CASSLARETQYF.

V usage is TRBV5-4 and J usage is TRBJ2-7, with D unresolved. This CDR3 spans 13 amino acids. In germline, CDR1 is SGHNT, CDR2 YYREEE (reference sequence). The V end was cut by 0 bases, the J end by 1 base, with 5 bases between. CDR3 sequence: CASSLVTSYEQYF. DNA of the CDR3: TGTGCCAGCAGCTTGGTAACTTCCTACGAGCAGTACTTC.